Shown below are 5 T cell receptor beta chains from a single sample sequenced in a study of blood T cell repertoires in COVID-19. TCRdb keeps only in-frame clones here, not all; method: immunoSEQ multiplex PCR. The sample holds about 130,000 clones, about 81% seen once. The sequencing sample was made of peripheral blood. Source of these receptors: a man younger than 40 with COVID-19, enrolled during active disease.

This clone has a handful of counts. This chain uses TRBV6-5 with TRBJ1-3; D gene uncertain. Between the trimmed V and J ends, which lost 10 bases and 0 bases, there was a span of 16 bases. The germline V gene has CDR1 MNHEY and CDR2 SVGAGI. There are 15 residues in the CDR3. The CDR3 sequence is CATPSPFSSGNTIYF. The CDR3 DNA reads as TGTGCCACCCCCTCCCCGTTCAGCTCTGGAAACACCATATATTTT.

The chain couples TRBV29-1 to TRBJ2-5; D gene uncertain. The CDR3 is made up of 12 amino acids. Germline CDR1 is SQVTM and CDR2 is ANQGSEA. V lost 4 bases, J lost 0 bases, and 6 bases lay in between. CDR3 in amino acids: CSVVQYQETQYF. The DNA for the CDR3 is TGCAGCGTTGTGCAGTACCAAGAGACCCAGTACTTC.

This chain uses TRBV14 with TRBJ2-1, with D possibly TRBD2 on 6 matching bases. Trimming took 4 bases from V and 14 from J, leaving 21 bases between them. This CDR3 spans 14 amino acids. In germline, CDR1 is SGHDN, CDR2 FVKESK. The CDR3 DNA sequence: TGTGCCAGCAGCCGGGGCACTAGCTCTCGGTGGGAGTTCTTC. Its protein is CASSRGTSSRWEFF.

The rearrangement links TRBV25-1 to TRBJ2-6, with D hard to call. The germline V and J ends were trimmed by 4 bases and 0 bases, with 7 bases remaining between them. This CDR3 spans 15 amino acids. The germline CDR1 and CDR2 sequences are MGHDK and SYGVNS. The CDR3 here is CASSATFSGANVLTF. The CDR3 nucleotides read TGTGCCAGCAGTGCGACATTCTCTGGGGCCAACGTCCTGACTTTC.

The chain combines TRBV19 with TRBJ1-1, with D perhaps matching TRBD1 (5 bases). The germline V gene encodes CDR1 LNHDA and CDR2 SQIVND (reference sequence). The CDR3 is made up of 11 amino acids. The V and J ends lost 8 bases and 3 bases respectively, with 7 bases between them. The CDR3 nucleotides read TGTGCCAGTTGGGGGGACACTGAAGCTTTCTTT. Translation gives CASWGDTEAFF. Full variable domain (missing parts from reference TRBV19 and TRBJ1-1): DGGITQSPKYLFRKEGQNVTLSCEQNLNHDAMYWYRQDPGQGLRLIYYSQIVNDFQKGDIAEGYSVSREKKESFPLTVTSAQKNPTAFYLCASWGDTEAFFGQGTRLTVV.